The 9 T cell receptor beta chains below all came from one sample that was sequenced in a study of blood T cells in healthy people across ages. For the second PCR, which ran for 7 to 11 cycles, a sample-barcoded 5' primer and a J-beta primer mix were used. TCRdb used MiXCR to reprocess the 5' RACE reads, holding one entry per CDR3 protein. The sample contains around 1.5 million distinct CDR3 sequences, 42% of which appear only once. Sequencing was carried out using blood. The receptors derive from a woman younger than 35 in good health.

CDR3 coding DNA: TGCAGTGCTAGAGATGATTGGGGCGGGGAGCTGTTTTTT. This codes for CSARDDWGGELFF. The chain employs TRBV20-1 and TRBJ2-2; no clear D. V lost 0 bases to trimming and J lost 7 bases, with 9 bases between them. Germline loops: CDR1 DFQATT, CDR2 SNEGSKA (reference sequence). The CDR3 has 13 amino acids.

CDR3 nucleotides: TGCAGTGCTAGAGACCGAAGACAGGGCTACTCACCCCTCCACTTT. Its protein is CSARDRRQGYSPLHF. J is TRBJ1-6 and V is TRBV20-1; 7 nucleotides line up with TRBD1. There are 15 residues in the CDR3. Trimming at V came to 0 bases and at J to 10 bases, leaving 9 bases not matched to a gene. Germline V gene lookup returns CDR1 DFQATT and CDR2 SNEGSKA (reference sequence).

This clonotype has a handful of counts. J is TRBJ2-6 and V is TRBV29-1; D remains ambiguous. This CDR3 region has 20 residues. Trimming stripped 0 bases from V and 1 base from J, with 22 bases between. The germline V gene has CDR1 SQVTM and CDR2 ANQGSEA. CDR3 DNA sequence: TGCAGCGTTGAAGATGAAAGACGAGGCTCAGCGCTTTCTGGGGCCAACGTCCTGACTTTC. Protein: CSVEDERRGSALSGANVLTF.

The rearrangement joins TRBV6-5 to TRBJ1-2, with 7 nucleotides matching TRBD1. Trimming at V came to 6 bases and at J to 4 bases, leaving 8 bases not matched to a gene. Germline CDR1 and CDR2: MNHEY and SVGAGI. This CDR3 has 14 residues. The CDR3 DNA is TGTGCCAGCAGCAGGACAGGCGAAACCTATGGCTACACCTTC. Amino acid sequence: CASSRTGETYGYTF.

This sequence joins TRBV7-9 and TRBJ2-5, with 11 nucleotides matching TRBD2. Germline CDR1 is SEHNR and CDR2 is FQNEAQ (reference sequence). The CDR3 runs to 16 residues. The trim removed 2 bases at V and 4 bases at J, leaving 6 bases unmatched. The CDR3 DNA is TGTGCCAGCAGCTTAACTAGCGGGGGCCCCGGAGAGACCCAGTACTTC. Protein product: CASSLTSGGPGETQYF.

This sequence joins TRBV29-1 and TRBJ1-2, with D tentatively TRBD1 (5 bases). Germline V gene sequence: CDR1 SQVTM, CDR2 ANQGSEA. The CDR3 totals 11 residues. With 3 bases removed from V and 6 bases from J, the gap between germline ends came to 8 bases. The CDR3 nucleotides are TGCAGCGTTGACAGGGTTCATGGCTACACCTTC. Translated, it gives CSVDRVHGYTF.

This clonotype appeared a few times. CDR3 residues: CASRERGFEQPQHF. The CDR3 DNA reads as TGTGCCAGCAGGGAAAGGGGATTTGAACAGCCCCAGCATTTT. The J gene is TRBJ1-5, the V gene TRBV12-3 or TRBV12-4; D possibly corresponds to TRBD1 (5 bases). CDR3 length: 14 amino acids. V shed 6 bases and J shed 7 bases, with 16 bases lying between them.

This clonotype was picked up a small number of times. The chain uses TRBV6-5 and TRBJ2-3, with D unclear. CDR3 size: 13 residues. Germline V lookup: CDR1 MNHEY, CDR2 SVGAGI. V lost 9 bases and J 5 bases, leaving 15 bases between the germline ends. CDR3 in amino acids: CASTLGYGDTQYF. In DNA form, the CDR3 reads TGTGCCAGTACGTTGGGGTATGGAGATACGCAGTATTTT.

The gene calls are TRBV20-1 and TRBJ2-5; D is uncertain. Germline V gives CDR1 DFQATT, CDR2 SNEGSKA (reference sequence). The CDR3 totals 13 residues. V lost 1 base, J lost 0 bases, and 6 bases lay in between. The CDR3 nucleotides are TGCAGTGCTAGAGCGGCTAACCAAGAGACCCAGTACTTC. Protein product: CSARAANQETQYF.